This T cell receptor beta chain was sequenced for a study of metastatic and nonmetastatic thyroid tumors. Study summary: Comparative analysis of repertoires was undertaken across blood and tumor or nodule tissue obtained from malignant and benign thyroid patients.

From germline, CDR1 is MDHEN and CDR2 SYDVKM. The J segment lost 3 bases and the V segment lost 5 bases, leaving 3 bases of the junction unmatched. The CDR3 consists of 13 residues. In the source study's methods: Construction of a distant-metastasis classifier for papillary thyroid cancer relied on CDR3 differences across clinicopathological groups. From the PCR reads, TCRdb re-called clones with MiXCR. The V and J calls follow TCRdb's processing rather than the paper's. The data hold about 14,000 clones, with 32% observed a single time. This clone was seen only a few times. Its specificity is not known. There were no patients who had received any treatment before thyroid surgery. Study-level results: Within blood and tumor, benign nodules reportedly had significantly lower TCR beta diversity than malignant thyroid tumors did.

The source is a female donor with papillary thyroid cancer or a benign thyroid nodule (not recorded which). Some clones in this sample may be carry-over from other donors' samples. Material for sequencing was tumor tissue. The rearrangement joins TRBV28 to TRBJ2-7; 8 nucleotides line up with TRBD1. The CDR3, as DNA: TGTGCCAGCAGTCGCAGGGGGCTCTACGAGCAGTACTTC. Its protein product is CASSRRGLYEQYF.